Presented here are 4 T cell receptor beta chains from one specimen sequenced in a study of blood T cell repertoires in COVID-19. Repertoires were generated with immunoSEQ multiplex PCR, while TCRdb's copy carries only in-frame clones and drops some. This sample has about 150,000 clones, with around 85% found just once. The sample was peripheral blood. The source of these receptors is a man between 65 and 85 years old with acute or convalescent COVID-19.

V gene TRBV2 combines with J gene TRBJ1-4; possible D gene TRBD1, 6 bases. CDR1 is SNHLY and CDR2 is FYNNEI in the germline V gene. CDR3 size: 16 residues. V shed 6 bases and J shed 2 bases, with 16 bases lying between them. DNA for the CDR3: TGTGCCAGCAGCATACAGGGAGGGAGGACTAATGAAAAACTGTTTTTT. This encodes CASSIQGGRTNEKLFF.

The chain carries TRBV6-2 or TRBV6-3 and TRBJ2-1; 12 bases agree with TRBD2. From germline, CDR1 is MNHEY and CDR2 SVGEGT. The J segment lost 1 base and the V segment lost 6 bases, leaving 7 bases of the junction unmatched. The CDR3 is made up of 17 amino acids. The CDR3 DNA reads as TGTGCCAGCAGCCCTACGGGGACTAGCGGGTCCTACAATGAGCAGTTCTTC. This gives the protein CASSPTGTSGSYNEQFF.

This chain joins TRBV3-1 (or the pseudogene TRBV3-2) and TRBJ2-1; 11 bases are shared with TRBD2. J gave up 5 bases and V 4 bases, and 4 bases lay outside the gene matches. This CDR3 region has 15 residues. Germline CDR1 and CDR2: LGHDT and YNNKEL (reference sequence). This chain's CDR3 is CASSRGLAGDNEQFF. Written as DNA, the CDR3 is TGTGCCAGCAGCCGTGGACTAGCGGGTGACAATGAGCAGTTCTTC.

This clone appeared a few times. The chain recombines TRBV5-1 with TRBJ1-6; D is unclear. V was pared by 4 bases and J by 8 bases, with 7 bases between. Looked up from germline, CDR1 is SGHRS and CDR2 is YFSETQ. The CDR3 is made up of 12 amino acids. CDR3 coding DNA: TGCGCCAGCAGCCACGGGGATTCACCCCTCCACTTT. Translated: CASSHGDSPLHF.